Given below is one T cell receptor beta chain in context. The antigen is unknown. With a J-beta primer mix and a sample-barcoded 5' primer, a second PCR ran about 7 to 11 cycles. TCRdb reanalysed the 5' RACE reads using MiXCR and keeps one entry per CDR3 protein. The data contain hundreds of thousands of distinct CDR3 sequences, approximately 44% of them singletons. Trimming left V 4 bases short and J 7 bases short, with 13 bases between. The germline V gene encodes CDR1 LGHNA and CDR2 YSLEER. This CDR3 spans 14 amino acids. These data belong to a study of blood T cells in healthy people across ages. As for the study in general: The capture of about one barcoded beta molecule per two T cells was achieved by template switching. Study-level findings and limits: One million T cells yielded diversity estimates that were considered underestimates.

The sequenced sample was blood. The chain joins TRBV4-3 to TRBJ1-4; D is ambiguous. This receptor was obtained from a man aged 55-75 years in good health. CDR3 nucleotides: TGCGCCAGCAGCCTCGGCTCGACCGGTGAAAAACTGTTTTTT. Translation gives CASSLGSTGEKLFF.